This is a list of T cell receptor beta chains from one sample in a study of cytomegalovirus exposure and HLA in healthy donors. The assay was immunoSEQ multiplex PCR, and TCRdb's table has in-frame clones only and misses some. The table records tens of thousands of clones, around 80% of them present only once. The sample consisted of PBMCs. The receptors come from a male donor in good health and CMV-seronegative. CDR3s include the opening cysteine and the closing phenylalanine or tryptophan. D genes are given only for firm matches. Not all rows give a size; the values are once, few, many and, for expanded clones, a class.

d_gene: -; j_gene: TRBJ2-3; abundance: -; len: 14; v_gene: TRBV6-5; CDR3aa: CASSQRGLTDTQYF; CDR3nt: TGTGCCAGCAGCCAAAGGGGCTTAACAGATACGCAGTATTTT
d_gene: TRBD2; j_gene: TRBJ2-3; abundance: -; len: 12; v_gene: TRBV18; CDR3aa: CASSSGGNTQYF; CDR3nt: TGTGCCAGCTCTTCGGGGGGGAATACGCAGTATTTT
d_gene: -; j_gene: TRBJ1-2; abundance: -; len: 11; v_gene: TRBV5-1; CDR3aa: CASSLAGGYPF; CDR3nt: TGCGCCAGCAGTCTGGCGGGAGGCTACCCCTTC
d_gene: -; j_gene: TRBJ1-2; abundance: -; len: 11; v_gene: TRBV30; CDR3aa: CAYYRESGYTF; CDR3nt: TGTGCCTACTACAGGGAGTCTGGCTACACCTTC
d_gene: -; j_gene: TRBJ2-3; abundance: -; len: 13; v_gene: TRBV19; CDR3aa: CASSIPGLDTQYF; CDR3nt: TGTGCCAGTAGTATTCCGGGATTAGATACGCAGTATTTT
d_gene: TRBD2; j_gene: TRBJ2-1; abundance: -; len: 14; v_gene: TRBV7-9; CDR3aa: CASSSQMASGEQFF; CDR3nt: TGTGCCAGCAGCTCCCAGATGGCTAGCGGTGAGCAGTTCTTC
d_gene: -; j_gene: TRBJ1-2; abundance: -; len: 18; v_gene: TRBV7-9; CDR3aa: CASSLDWAGAATNYGYTF; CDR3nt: TGTGCCAGCAGCTTAGACTGGGCAGGGGCTGCGACTAACTATGGCTACACCTTC
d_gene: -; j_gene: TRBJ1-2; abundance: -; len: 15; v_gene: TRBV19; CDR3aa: CASSMKGSPTGGYPF; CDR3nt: TGTGCCAGTAGTATGAAAGGCTCTCCGACAGGTGGCTACCCCTTC
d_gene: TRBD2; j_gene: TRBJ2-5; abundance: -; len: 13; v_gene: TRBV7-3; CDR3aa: CASSRGGMETQYF; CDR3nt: TGTGCCAGCAGCCGGGGGGGCATGGAGACCCAGTACTTC
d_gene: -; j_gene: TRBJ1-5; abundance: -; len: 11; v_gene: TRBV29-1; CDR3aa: CRPAWASPQNF; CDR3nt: TGCAGGCCTGCCTGGGCTTCGCCCCAGAATTTT
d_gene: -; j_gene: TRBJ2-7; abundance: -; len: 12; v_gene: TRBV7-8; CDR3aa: CASSSLGRMQYF; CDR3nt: TGTGCCAGCAGCTCCTTGGGGAGGATGCAGTACTTC
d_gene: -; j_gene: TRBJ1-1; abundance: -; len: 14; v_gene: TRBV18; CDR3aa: CASSPSTGNTEAFF; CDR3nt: TGTGCCAGCTCACCATCTACTGGGAACACTGAAGCTTTCTTT
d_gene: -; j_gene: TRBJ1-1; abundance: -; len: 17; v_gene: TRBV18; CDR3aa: CASSPRVSAGLNTEAFF; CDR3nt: TGTGCCAGCTCACCACGCGTTTCTGCAGGGCTGAACACTGAAGCTTTCTTT
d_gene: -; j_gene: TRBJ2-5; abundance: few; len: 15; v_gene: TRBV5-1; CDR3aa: CASSLTTGVQETQYF; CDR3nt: TGCGCCAGCAGCTTAACGACAGGAGTACAAGAGACCCAGTACTTC
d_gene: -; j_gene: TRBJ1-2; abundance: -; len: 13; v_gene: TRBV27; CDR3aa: CASSLEGLYGYTF; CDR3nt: TGTGCCAGCAGCCTAGAGGGCCTCTATGGCTACACCTTC
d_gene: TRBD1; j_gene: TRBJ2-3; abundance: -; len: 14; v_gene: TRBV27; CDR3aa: CASRGQGEADTQYF; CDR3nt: TGTGCCAGCAGGGGACAGGGGGAGGCGGATACGCAGTATTTT
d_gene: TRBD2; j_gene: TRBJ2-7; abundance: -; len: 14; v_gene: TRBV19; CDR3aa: CASSRRGEGYEQYF; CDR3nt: TGTGCCAGTAGTCGTCGGGGGGAAGGCTACGAGCAGTACTTC
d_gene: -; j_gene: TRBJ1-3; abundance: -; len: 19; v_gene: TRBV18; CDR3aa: CASSLTTSRRQVSGNTIYF; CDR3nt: TGTGCCAGCTCACTCACAACATCCAGGAGACAGGTCTCTGGAAACACCATATATTTT
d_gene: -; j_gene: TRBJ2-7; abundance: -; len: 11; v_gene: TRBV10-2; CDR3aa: CASRSAYEQYF; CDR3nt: TGCGCCAGCAGGTCCGCCTACGAGCAGTACTTC
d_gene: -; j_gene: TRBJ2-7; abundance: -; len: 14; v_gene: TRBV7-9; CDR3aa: CASSPLNRDYEQYF; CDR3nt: TGTGCCAGCAGCCCCTTAAATCGGGACTACGAGCAGTACTTC
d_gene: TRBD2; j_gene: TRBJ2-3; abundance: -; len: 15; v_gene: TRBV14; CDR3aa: CASSPPPGGLDTQYF; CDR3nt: TGTGCCAGCAGCCCCCCCCCGGGAGGTCTGGATACGCAGTATTTT
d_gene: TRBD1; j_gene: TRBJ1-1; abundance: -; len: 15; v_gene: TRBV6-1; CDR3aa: CASSDRDRGAGEAFF; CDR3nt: TGTGCCAGCAGTGACCGGGACAGGGGAGCTGGTGAAGCTTTCTTT
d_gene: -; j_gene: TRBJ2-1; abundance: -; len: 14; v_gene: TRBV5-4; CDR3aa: CASSGAQAYNEQFF; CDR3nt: TGTGCCAGCAGCGGGGCCCAGGCCTACAATGAGCAGTTCTTC
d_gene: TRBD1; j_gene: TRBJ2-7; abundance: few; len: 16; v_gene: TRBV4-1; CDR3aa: CASSQAGQAGAYEQYF; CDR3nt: TGCGCCAGCAGCCAAGCTGGACAGGCCGGGGCCTACGAGCAGTACTTC
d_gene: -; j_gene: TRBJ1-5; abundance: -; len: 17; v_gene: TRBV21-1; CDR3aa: CASSKGKRDSQNQPQHF; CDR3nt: TGTGCCAGCAGCAAAGGGAAAAGGGACAGTCAAAATCAGCCCCAGCATTTT
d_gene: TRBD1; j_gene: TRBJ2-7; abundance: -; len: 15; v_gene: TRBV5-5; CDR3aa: CASSQYDRGSYEQYF; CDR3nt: TGTGCCAGCAGCCAATACGACAGGGGATCCTACGAGCAGTACTTC
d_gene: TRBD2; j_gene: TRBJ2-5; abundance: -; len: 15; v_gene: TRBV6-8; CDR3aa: CASSKLAGGQETQYF; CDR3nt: TGTGCCAGCAGCAAACTAGCGGGGGGACAAGAGACCCAGTACTTC
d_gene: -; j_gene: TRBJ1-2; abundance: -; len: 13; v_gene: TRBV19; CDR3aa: CASSPDRLRGYTF; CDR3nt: TGTGCCAGTAGCCCAGATCGACTTCGTGGCTACACCTTC
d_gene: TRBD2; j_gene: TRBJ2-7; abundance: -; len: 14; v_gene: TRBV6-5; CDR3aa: CASSYGTSAYEQYF; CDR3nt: TGTGCCAGCAGTTACGGGACTAGCGCTTACGAGCAGTACTTC
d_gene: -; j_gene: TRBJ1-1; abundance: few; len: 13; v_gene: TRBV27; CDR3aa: CASSHHPRAEAFF; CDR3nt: TGTGCCAGCAGCCACCACCCTCGGGCTGAAGCTTTCTTT
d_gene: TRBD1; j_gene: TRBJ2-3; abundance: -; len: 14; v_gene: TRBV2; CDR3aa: CASSHRDRSDTQYF; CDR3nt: TGTGCCAGCAGCCACCGGGACAGGTCAGATACGCAGTATTTT
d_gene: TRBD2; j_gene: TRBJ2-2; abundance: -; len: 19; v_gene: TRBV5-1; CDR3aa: CASSSRPSSGAGGTGELFF; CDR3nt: TGCGCCAGCAGCTCGCGCCCTTCTAGCGGGGCGGGGGGGACCGGGGAGCTGTTTTTT
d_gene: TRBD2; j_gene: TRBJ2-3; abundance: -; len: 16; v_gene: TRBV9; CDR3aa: CASSAGTSGRTDTQYF; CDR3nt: TGTGCCAGCAGCGCCGGGACTAGCGGGAGAACAGATACGCAGTATTTT
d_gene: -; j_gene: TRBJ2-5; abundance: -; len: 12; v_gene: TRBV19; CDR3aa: CASSTQQETQYF; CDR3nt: TGTGCCAGTAGTACTCAGCAAGAGACCCAGTACTTC
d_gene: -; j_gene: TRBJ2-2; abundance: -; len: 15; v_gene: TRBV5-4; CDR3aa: CASSLPNPNTGELFF; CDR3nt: TGTGCCAGCAGCTTGCCAAATCCGAACACCGGGGAGCTGTTTTTT
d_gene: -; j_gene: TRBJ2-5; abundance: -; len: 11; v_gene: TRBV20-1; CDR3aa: CSTGESETQYF; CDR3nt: TGCAGTACCGGGGAATCGGAGACCCAGTACTTC
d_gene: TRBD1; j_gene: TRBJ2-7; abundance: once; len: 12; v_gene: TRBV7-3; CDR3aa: CASSLDRGEQYF; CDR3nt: TGTGCCAGCAGCTTAGACAGGGGGGAGCAGTACTTC
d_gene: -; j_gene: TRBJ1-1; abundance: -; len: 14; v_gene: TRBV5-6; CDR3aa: CASSPRGWRTEAFF; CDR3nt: TGTGCCAGCAGCCCCAGGGGTTGGAGAACTGAAGCTTTCTTT
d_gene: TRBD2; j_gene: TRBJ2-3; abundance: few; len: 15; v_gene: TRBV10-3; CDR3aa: CAISMTSGGGDTQYF; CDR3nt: TGTGCCATCAGCATGACTAGCGGGGGTGGAGATACGCAGTATTTT
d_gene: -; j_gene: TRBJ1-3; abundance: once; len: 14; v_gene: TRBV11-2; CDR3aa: CASSLGSSGNTIYF; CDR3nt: TGTGCCAGCAGCTTGGGGAGTTCTGGAAACACCATATATTTT
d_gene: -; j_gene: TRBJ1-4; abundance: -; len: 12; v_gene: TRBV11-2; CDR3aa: CASSSGVEKLFF; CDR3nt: TGTGCCAGCAGCTCCGGGGTTGAAAAACTGTTTTTT
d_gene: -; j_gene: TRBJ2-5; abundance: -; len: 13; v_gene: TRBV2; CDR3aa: CASSGLEQETQYF; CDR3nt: TGTGCCAGCAGTGGACTAGAGCAAGAGACCCAGTACTTC
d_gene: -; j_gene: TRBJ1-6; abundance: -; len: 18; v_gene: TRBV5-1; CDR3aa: CASSLSTPTPPNNSPLHF; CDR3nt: TGCGCCAGCAGCCTTAGCACCCCGACGCCTCCAAATAATTCACCCCTCCACTTT
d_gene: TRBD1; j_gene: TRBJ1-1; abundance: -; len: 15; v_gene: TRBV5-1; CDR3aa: CASSGQGALGSEAFF; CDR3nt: TGCGCCAGCAGCGGACAGGGGGCTTTGGGGAGTGAAGCTTTCTTT
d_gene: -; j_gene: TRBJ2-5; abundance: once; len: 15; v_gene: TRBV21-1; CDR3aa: CASSPPRGGQETQYF; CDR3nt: TGTGCCAGCTCTCCACCGAGGGGGGGGCAAGAGACCCAGTACTTC
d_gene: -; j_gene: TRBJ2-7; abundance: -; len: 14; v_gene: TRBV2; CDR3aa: CASRNRQGLGEQYF; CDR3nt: TGTGCCAGCAGGAATAGGCAGGGACTGGGGGAGCAGTACTTC
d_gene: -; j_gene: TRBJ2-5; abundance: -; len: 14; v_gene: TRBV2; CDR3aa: CASSVGAVQETQYF; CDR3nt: TGTGCCAGCAGTGTAGGGGCAGTCCAAGAGACCCAGTACTTC
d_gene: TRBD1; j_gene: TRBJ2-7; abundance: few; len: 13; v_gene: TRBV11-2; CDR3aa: CASSADRDGEQYF; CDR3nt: TGTGCCAGCAGCGCGGACAGGGACGGCGAGCAGTACTTC
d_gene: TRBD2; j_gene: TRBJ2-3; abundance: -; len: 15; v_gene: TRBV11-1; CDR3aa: CASSSGLAGKDTQYF; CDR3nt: TGTGCCAGCAGCTCCGGACTAGCGGGAAAAGATACGCAGTATTTT
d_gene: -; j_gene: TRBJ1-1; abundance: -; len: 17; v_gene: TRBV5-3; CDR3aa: CARSLGGRNGLNTEAFF; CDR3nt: TGTGCCAGAAGCTTGGGGGGGCGAAATGGTTTGAACACTGAAGCTTTCTTT